This entry lists 6 T cell receptor beta chains sequenced from one sample in a study of blood T cell repertoires in COVID-19. The assay was immunoSEQ multiplex PCR, and TCRdb's table has in-frame clones only and misses some. Here the sample spans around 30,000 clones, 88% being singletons. Sequencing used peripheral blood. The receptor source for this set is a human donor with active COVID-19. The donor label of this sample is uncertain.

The V call is TRBV29-1, the J call TRBJ1-1; no definite D call. The CDR3 contains 12 residues. Germline V gives CDR1 SQVTM, CDR2 ANQGSEA. V dropped 3 bases and J dropped 0 bases, with 5 bases sitting between them. The CDR3 region has the DNA TGCAGCGTTGATTCTGTGAACACTGAAGCTTTCTTT. This gives the protein CSVDSVNTEAFF.

The chain links TRBV3-1 (or the pseudogene TRBV3-2) to TRBJ1-3, with a weak D call TRBD1 (6 bases). This CDR3 contains 15 residues. Germline lookup yields CDR1 LGHDT and CDR2 YNNKEL (reference sequence). Between the trimmed V and J ends, which lost 3 bases and 4 bases, there was a span of 13 bases. The CDR3 region is CASSHRRGKGNTIYF. CDR3 nucleotides: TGTGCCAGCAGCCACAGAAGGGGGAAAGGAAACACCATATATTTT.

The chain uses TRBV19 and TRBJ1-2, with 9 bases lining up with TRBD1. Germline CDR1 is LNHDA and CDR2 is SQIVND (reference sequence). The trim removed 5 bases at V and 7 bases at J, leaving 11 bases unmatched. The CDR3 has 15 residues. This chain's CDR3 is CASSSRGQGGIGYTF. The DNA of the CDR3 is TGTGCCAGTAGTTCAAGGGGACAGGGCGGGATTGGCTACACCTTC.

V is TRBV29-1 and J is TRBJ1-4, with TRBD1 as a possible D gene (5 bases). CDR1 and CDR2 (germline): SQVTM, ANQGSEA. This CDR3 comprises 14 residues. With 5 bases removed from V and 3 bases from J, the gap between germline ends came to 13 bases. CDR3 bases: TGCAGCGTTAGCGCAGGGAAAGCTAATGAAAAACTGTTTTTT. Its translation: CSVSAGKANEKLFF.

This chain links TRBV11-1 with TRBJ2-3; D gene uncertain. V was trimmed by 0 bases and J by 2 bases, leaving 9 bases between them. The CDR3 length is 15 residues. Per the germline V gene, CDR1 is SGHAT and CDR2 is FQDESV (reference sequence). CDR3 amino acids: CASSLAAGVTDTQYF. DNA of the CDR3: TGTGCCAGCAGCTTAGCGGCCGGAGTCACAGATACGCAGTATTTT.

J is TRBJ1-1 and V is TRBV18; TRBD1 matches 8 bases. The CDR3 is 16 residues long. Germline-derived CDR1 and CDR2 are KGHSH and LQKENI. J was trimmed by 2 bases and V by 1 base; bases with no gene match: 6. Here the CDR3 reads CASSPLATGDNTEAFF. The CDR3 DNA sequence: TGTGCCAGCTCACCACTTGCGACAGGGGATAACACTGAAGCTTTCTTT.